This T cell receptor (beta chain) was sequenced in a study of blood T cell repertoires in COVID-19. Sequenced by immunoSEQ multiplex PCR; TCRdb stores in-frame clones only, minus some. Of tens of thousands of clones listed, 78% were seen once; the top ten hold approximately 15%. The length of the CDR3 is 16 residues. V lost 2 bases to trimming and J lost 8 bases; unmatched junction nucleotides: 8. Per germline, CDR1 KGHSH and CDR2 LQKENI. The sequence was obtained from a man in his 70s with acute or convalescent COVID-19. Sequencing input: peripheral blood. The chain uses TRBV18 and TRBJ2-3; 12 bases are a match to TRBD2. CDR3 DNA sequence: TGTGCCAGCTCACCAAGGTTGTCTAGCGGGAGGGGTACGCAGTATTTT. It encodes CASSPRLSSGRGTQYF.